The present TCR beta chain was sequenced within a study of response to subunit inactivated influenza vaccine. CDR1 and CDR2 from the germline V gene are KGHDR and SFDVKD. Trimming removed 1 base at V and 5 bases at J, with 8 bases between. The CDR3 runs 14 residues. MiXCR, run by TCRdb on the RT-PCR reads, gives a single entry per CDR3 protein. This table holds about 150,000 distinct CDR3 sequences, about 10% found once. The study, taken as a whole, reports: Seasonal influenza vaccination, on each occasion, was suggested by the authors to recruit few new T cells.

This clonotype came up a few times. Its cognate antigen is unknown. The TCR comes from a man aged 50 to 75 who received an inactivated influenza vaccine. Specimen: CD8+ T cells sorted from PBMCs, collected less than 30 months after vaccination. V and J are TRBV24-1 and TRBJ2-1; D is perhaps TRBD2 (5 bases). The CDR3 DNA reads TGTGCCACCAGTGATTTCGCGGGTCACAATGAGCAGTTCTTC. Translation gives CATSDFAGHNEQFF.